One sample yielded the 6 T cell receptor beta chains listed below, sequenced in a study of radiation and T cells in renal cell carcinoma. Time point defined: blood 2 weeks post-SBRT. Noted treatment: 15 Gy SBRT to primary tumor, nephrectomy 4 weeks later. Clones were sequenced by immunoSEQ multiplex PCR, and TCRdb holds only the in-frame ones, with some missing. Among some 150,000 clones listed, about 87% were seen once. Material: blood, obtained from a patient whose treatment included radiotherapy and nephrectomy. The receptors stem from a woman aged 50 to 65 with renal cell carcinoma.

The chain is built from TRBV7-9 and TRBJ1-5, with D hard to call. This CDR3 contains 12 residues. CDR1 is SEHNR, CDR2 FQNEAQ, per germline (reference sequence). V was clipped by 7 bases and J by 9 bases, with 13 bases between them. The CDR3 coding sequence is TGTGCCAGCACCTTTGAAGAAGCGCCCCAGCATTTT. Encoded protein: CASTFEEAPQHF. Full variable domain (remainder filled in from reference TRBV7-9 and TRBJ1-5): DTGVSQNPRHKITKRGQNVTFRCDPISEHNRLYWYRQTLGQGPEFLTYFQNEAQLEKSRLLSDRFSAERPKGSFSTLEIQRTEQGDSAMYLCASTFEEAPQHFGDGTRLSIL.

J is TRBJ1-5 and V is TRBV30; D unresolved. This CDR3 is built from 14 residues. V was trimmed by 2 bases and J by 3 bases, leaving 11 bases between them. Germline lookup yields CDR1 GTSNPN and CDR2 SVGIG (reference sequence). CDR3 sequence (DNA): TGTGCCTGGAGTCTGACGGGCGCCAATCAGCCCCAGCATTTT. Its translation is CAWSLTGANQPQHF.

The chain recombines TRBV14 with TRBJ2-7; the match to TRBD1 covers 8 bases. The germline V gene has CDR1 SGHDN and CDR2 FVKESK. The CDR3 covers 15 residues. J was trimmed by 0 bases and V by 2 bases; bases with no gene match: 3. The CDR3 bases are TGTGCCAGCAGCCAACCGACAGGGGTCTCCTACGAGCAGTACTTC. It is translated as CASSQPTGVSYEQYF.

V is TRBV9 and J is TRBJ2-7; TRBD1 is a possible D gene (5 bases). Trimming took off 0 bases at V and 1 base at J, with 11 bases between the two ends. The length of the CDR3 is 15 residues. Germline V gene data show CDR1 as SGDLS and CDR2 as YYNGEE. The CDR3 protein is CASSVATGESYEQYF. The DNA for the CDR3 is TGTGCCAGCAGCGTAGCTACAGGCGAATCCTACGAGCAGTACTTC.

This clone was seen once. The V gene is TRBV18, the J gene TRBJ1-2; TRBD1 might be the D (6 bases). Germline CDR1 is KGHSH and CDR2 is LQKENI. The V and J ends lost 1 base and 4 bases respectively, with 10 bases between them. The CDR3 extends over 14 amino acids. In DNA, the CDR3 is TGTGCCAGCTCACCACTGGAGACAGGCTATGGCTACACCTTC. This gives the protein CASSPLETGYGYTF.

This chain uses TRBV27 with TRBJ1-3; D not resolved. The CDR3 is made up of 15 amino acids. Germline V gene lookup returns CDR1 MNHEY and CDR2 SMNVEV (reference sequence). V was shortened by 7 bases and J by 0 bases, with 13 bases between the two germline ends. Here the CDR3 DNA reads TGTGCCAGCATCGGCAGAAGTAGCTCTGGAAACACCATATATTTT. It specifies CASIGRSSSGNTIYF.